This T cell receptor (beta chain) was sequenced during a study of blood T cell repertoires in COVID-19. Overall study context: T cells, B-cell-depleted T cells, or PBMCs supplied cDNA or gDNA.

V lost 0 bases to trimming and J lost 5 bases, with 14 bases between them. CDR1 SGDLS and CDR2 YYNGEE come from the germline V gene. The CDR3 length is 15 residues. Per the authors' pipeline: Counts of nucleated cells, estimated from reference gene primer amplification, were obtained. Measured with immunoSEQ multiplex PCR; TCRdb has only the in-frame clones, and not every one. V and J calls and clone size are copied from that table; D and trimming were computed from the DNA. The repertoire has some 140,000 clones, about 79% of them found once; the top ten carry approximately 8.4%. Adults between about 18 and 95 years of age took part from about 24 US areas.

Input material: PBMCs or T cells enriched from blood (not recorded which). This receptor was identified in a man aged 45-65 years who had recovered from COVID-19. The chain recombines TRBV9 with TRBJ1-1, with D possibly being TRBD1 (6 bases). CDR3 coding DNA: TGTGCCAGCAGCGTAGCTGGGGGGGCTGGAACTGAAGCTTTCTTT. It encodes CASSVAGGAGTEAFF.